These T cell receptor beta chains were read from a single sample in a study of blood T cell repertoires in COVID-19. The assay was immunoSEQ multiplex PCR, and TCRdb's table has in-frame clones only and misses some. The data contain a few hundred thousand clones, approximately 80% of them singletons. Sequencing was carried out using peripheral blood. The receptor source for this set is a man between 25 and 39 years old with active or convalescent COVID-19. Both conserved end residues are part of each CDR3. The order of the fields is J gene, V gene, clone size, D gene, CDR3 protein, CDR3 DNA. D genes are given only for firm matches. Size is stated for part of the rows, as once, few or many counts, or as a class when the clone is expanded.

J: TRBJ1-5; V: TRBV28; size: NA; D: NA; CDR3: CASSLSRRYSNQPQHF; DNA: TGTGCCAGCAGTTTATCGAGGCGGTATAGCAATCAGCCCCAGCATTTT
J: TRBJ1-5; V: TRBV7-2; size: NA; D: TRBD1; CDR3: CASSLDTGGYQPQHF; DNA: TGTGCCAGCAGCTTAGATACAGGGGGTTATCAGCCCCAGCATTTT
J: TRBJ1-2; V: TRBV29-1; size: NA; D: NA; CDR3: CSVEEGPGNYGYTF; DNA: TGCAGCGTTGAAGAGGGGCCAGGCAACTATGGCTACACCTTC
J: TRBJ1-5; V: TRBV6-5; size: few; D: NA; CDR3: CASSYSRNQPQHF; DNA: TGTGCCAGCAGTTACTCCCGGAATCAGCCCCAGCATTTT
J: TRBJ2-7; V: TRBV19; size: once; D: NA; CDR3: CASHRAGGPNEQYF; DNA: TGTGCCAGTCATCGGGCAGGGGGGCCTAACGAGCAGTACTTC
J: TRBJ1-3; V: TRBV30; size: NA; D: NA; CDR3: CAWTWGAGNTIYF; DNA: TGTGCCTGGACCTGGGGCGCAGGAAACACCATATATTTT
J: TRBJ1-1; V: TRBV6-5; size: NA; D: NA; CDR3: CASSYVGTNTEAFF; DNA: TGTGCCAGCAGTTACGTCGGGACTAACACTGAAGCTTTCTTT
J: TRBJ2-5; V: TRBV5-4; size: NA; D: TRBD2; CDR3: CASSLKWTSGQETQYF; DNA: TGTGCCAGCAGCTTGAAGTGGACTAGCGGCCAAGAGACCCAGTACTTC
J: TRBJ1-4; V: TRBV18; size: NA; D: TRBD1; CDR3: CASSRQGGPNEKLFF; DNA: TGTGCCAGCTCACGACAGGGGGGTCCTAATGAAAAACTGTTTTTT
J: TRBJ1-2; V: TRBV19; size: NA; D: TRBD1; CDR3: CASSIRGQGAGLNGYTF; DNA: TGTGCCAGTAGTATACGGGGACAGGGGGCAGGGCTCAATGGCTACACCTTC
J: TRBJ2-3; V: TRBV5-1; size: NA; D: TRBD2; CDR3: CASSLAAGGSTDTQYF; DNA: TGCGCCAGCAGCTTGGCTGCGGGGGGTAGCACAGATACGCAGTATTTT
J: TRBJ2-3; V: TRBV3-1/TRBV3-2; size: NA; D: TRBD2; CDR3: CASSMRSAGESDTQYF; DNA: TGTGCCAGCAGCATGAGAAGCGCGGGAGAGTCAGATACGCAGTATTTT
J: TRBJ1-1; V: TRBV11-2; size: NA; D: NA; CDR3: CASSLDRSGKNEAFF; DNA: TGTGCCAGCAGCTTAGATCGGTCCGGGAAGAATGAAGCTTTCTTT
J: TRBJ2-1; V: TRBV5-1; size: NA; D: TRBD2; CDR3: CASATSGGMYEQFF; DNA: TGCGCCAGCGCCACTAGCGGGGGGATGTATGAGCAGTTCTTC
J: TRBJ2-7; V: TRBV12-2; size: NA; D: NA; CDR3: CASRVIIRESGYEQYF; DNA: TGTGCAAGTCGGGTAATTATCAGGGAATCAGGCTACGAGCAGTACTTC
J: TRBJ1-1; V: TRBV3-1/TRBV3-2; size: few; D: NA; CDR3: CASILAGNTEAFF; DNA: TGTGCCAGCATCCTGGCGGGAAACACTGAAGCTTTCTTT
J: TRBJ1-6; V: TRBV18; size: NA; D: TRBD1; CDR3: CASSPFTGQANSPLHF; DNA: TGTGCCAGCTCACCTTTTACGGGACAGGCGAATTCACCCCTCCACTTT
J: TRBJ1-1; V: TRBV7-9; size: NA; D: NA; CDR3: CASSLLGAYEAFF; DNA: TGTGCCAGCAGCTTGTTGGGAGCTTATGAAGCTTTCTTT
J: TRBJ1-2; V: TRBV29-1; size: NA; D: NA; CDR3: CSVELLGSNYGYTF; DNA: TGCAGCGTTGAGCTCCTGGGGAGTAACTATGGCTACACCTTC
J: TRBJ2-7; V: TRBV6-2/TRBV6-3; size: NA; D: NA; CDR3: CASSRGASYEQYF; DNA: TGTGCCAGCAGCCGCGGGGCGTCCTACGAGCAGTACTTC
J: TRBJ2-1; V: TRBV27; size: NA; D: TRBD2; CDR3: CASSRRLAGGNEQFF; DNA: TGTGCCAGCAGTCGAAGACTAGCGGGGGGCAATGAGCAGTTCTTC
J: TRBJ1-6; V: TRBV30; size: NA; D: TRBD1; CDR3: CACGTGSLRFGSPLHF; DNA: TGTGCCTGTGGGACAGGGAGTCTCAGGTTCGGTTCACCCCTCCACTTT
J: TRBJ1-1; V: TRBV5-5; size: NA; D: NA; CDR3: CASSTLQGNTEAFF; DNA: TGTGCCAGCAGTACGTTACAGGGGAACACTGAAGCTTTCTTT
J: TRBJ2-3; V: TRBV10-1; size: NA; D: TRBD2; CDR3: CATPPGRELTDTQYF; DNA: TGCGCCACCCCACCCGGGAGGGAACTCACAGATACGCAGTATTTT
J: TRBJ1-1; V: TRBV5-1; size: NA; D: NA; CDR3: CASSPEGTSNTEAFF; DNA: TGCGCCAGCAGCCCGGAGGGCACTTCGAACACTGAAGCTTTCTTT
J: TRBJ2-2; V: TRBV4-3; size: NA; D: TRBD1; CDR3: CASSQATGATGELFF; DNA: TGCGCCAGCAGCCAAGCAACAGGGGCCACCGGGGAGCTGTTTTTT
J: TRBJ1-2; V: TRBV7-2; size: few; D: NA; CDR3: CASSRPRTSTYGYTF; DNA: TGTGCCAGCAGTCGGCCCCGGACATCTACCTATGGCTACACCTTC
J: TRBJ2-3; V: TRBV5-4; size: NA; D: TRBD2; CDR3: CASSLKIAGGGADTQYF; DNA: TGTGCCAGCAGCCTGAAAATAGCGGGAGGCGGTGCAGATACGCAGTATTTT
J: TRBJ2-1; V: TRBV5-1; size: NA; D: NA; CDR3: CASSVDRLNEQFF; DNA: TGCGCCAGCAGCGTCGACAGATTGAATGAGCAGTTCTTC
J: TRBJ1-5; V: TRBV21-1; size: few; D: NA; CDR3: CASPNRAQPQHF; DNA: TGTGCCAGCCCTAACAGGGCCCAGCCCCAGCATTTT
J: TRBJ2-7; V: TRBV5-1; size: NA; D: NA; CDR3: CASSAQQAYEQYF; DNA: TGCGCCAGCAGCGCCCAGCAGGCCTACGAGCAGTACTTC
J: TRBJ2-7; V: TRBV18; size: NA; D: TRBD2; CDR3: CASSPAGGPLREQYF; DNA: TGTGCCAGCTCACCGGCGGGGGGGCCATTGCGCGAGCAGTACTTC
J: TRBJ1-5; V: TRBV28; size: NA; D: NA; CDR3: CASSFRQGHQPQHF; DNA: TGTGCCAGCAGTTTTCGGCAGGGTCATCAGCCCCAGCATTTT
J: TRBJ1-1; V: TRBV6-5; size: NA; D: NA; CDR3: CASSYSNNGNTEAFF; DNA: TGTGCCAGCAGTTACTCGAACAATGGGAACACTGAAGCTTTCTTT
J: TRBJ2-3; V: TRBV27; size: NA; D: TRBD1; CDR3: CASSPVTGWADTQYF; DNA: TGTGCCAGCAGCCCGGTGACAGGGTGGGCAGATACGCAGTATTTT
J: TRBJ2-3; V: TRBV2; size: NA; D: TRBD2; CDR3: CASRELAGGSDTQYF; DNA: TGTGCCAGCAGAGAACTAGCGGGAGGGTCAGATACGCAGTATTTT
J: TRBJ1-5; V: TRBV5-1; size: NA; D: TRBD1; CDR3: CASSLEGGWSQPQHF; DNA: TGCGCCAGCAGCTTGGAAGGGGGCTGGAGTCAGCCCCAGCATTTT
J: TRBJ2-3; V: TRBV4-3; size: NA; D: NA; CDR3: CASSQSSGARDTQYF; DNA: TGCGCCAGCAGCCAATCCTCTGGGGCGCGGGATACGCAGTATTTT
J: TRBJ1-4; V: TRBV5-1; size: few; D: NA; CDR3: CASSPEGVPEKLFF; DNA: TGCGCCAGCAGCCCCGAGGGGGTTCCTGAAAAACTGTTTTTT
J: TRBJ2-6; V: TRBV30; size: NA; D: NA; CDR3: CAWSVQVLSGANVLTF; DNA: TGTGCCTGGAGTGTTCAGGTGCTTTCTGGGGCCAACGTCCTGACTTTC
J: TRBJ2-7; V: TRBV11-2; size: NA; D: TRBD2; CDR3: CATNRGGLRHEQYF; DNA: TGTGCCACCAATCGGGGGGGCTTACGCCACGAGCAGTACTTC
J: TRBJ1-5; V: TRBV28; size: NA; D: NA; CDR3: CASARTAWGNQPQHF; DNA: TGTGCCAGCGCCCGGACAGCTTGGGGCAATCAGCCCCAGCATTTT
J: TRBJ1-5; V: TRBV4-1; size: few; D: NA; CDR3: CASSQADFPGVDSNQPQHF; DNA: TGCGCCAGCAGCCAAGCCGACTTCCCTGGCGTAGATAGCAATCAGCCCCAGCATTTT
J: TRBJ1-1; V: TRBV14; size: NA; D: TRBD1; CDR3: CASSRVTGKATEAFF; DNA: TGTGCCAGCAGCCGCGTGACAGGGAAAGCGACTGAAGCTTTCTTT